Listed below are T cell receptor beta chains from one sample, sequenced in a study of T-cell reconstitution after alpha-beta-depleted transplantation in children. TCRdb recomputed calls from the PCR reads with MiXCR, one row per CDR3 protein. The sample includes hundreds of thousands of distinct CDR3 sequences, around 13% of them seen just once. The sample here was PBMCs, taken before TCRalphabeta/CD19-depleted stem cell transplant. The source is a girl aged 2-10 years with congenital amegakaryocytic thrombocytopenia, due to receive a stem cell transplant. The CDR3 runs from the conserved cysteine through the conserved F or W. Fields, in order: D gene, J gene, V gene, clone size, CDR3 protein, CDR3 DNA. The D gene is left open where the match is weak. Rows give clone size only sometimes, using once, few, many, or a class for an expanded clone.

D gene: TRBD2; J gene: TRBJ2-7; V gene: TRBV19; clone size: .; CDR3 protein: CASSPHAGGDYEQYF; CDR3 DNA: TGTGCCAGTAGTCCCCACGCGGGAGGGGACTACGAGCAGTACTTC
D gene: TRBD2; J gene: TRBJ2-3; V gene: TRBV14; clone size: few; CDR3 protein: CASSQEWSGTSGPKADTQYF; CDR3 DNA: TGTGCCAGCAGCCAAGAGTGGTCTGGGACTAGCGGACCCAAGGCAGATACGCAGTATTTT
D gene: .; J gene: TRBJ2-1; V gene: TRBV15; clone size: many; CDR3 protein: CATSRNGRTEQFF; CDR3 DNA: TGTGCCACCAGCAGAAATGGGCGGACTGAGCAGTTCTTC
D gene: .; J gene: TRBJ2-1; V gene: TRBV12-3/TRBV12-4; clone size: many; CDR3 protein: CASSLGDGDNEQFF; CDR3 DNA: TGTGCCAGCAGTCTGGGGGACGGAGACAATGAGCAGTTCTTC
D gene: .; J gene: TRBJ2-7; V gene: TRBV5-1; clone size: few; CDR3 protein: CASSPSGTSTEQYF; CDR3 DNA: TGCGCCAGCAGCCCCTCCGGGACAAGCACCGAGCAGTACTTC
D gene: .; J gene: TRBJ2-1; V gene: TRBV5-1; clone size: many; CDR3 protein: CASSLGVLDNEQFF; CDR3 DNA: TGCGCCAGCAGCCTCGGGGTCCTGGACAATGAGCAGTTCTTC
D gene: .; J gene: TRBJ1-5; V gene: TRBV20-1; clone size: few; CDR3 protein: CSAKTAIQHF; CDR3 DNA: TGCAGTGCTAAGACCGCTATTCAGCATTTT
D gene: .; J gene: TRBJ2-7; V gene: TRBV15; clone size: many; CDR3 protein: CATSREGSYEQYF; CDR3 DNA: TGTGCCACCAGCAGGGAGGGGTCCTACGAGCAGTACTTC
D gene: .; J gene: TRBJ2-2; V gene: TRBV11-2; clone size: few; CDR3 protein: CASSLWTLDTGELFF; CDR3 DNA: TGTGCCAGCAGCTTATGGACTCTTGACACCGGGGAGCTGTTTTTT
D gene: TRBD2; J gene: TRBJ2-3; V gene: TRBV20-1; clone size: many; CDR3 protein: CSARGLAGALDTQYF; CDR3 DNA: TGCAGTGCCCGGGGACTAGCGGGAGCCTTAGATACGCAGTATTTT
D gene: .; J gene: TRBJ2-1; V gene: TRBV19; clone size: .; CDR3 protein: CASSIAVNEQFF; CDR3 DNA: TGTGCCAGTAGTATAGCGGTCAATGAGCAGTTCTTC
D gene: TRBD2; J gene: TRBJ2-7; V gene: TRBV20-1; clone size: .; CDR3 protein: CSALGLAGDPPYEQYF; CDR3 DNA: TGCAGTGCATTGGGACTAGCGGGAGATCCCCCCTACGAGCAGTACTTC
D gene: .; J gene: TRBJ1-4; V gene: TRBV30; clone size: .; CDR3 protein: CAWAPLGEKLFF; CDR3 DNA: TGTGCCTGGGCCCCCTTAGGGGAAAAACTGTTTTTT
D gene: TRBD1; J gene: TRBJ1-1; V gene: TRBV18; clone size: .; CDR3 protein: CASSPTGRQGEAFF; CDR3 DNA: TGTGCCAGCTCACCTACAGGAAGACAGGGCGAAGCTTTCTTT
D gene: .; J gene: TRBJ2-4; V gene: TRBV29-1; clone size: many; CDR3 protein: CSVTAKNIQYF; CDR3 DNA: TGCAGCGTGACAGCCAAAAACATTCAGTACTTC
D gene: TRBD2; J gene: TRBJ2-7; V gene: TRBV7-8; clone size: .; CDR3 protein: CASSFSLQGTSVYEQYF; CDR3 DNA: TGTGCCAGCAGCTTCTCGCTCCAGGGGACTAGCGTCTACGAGCAGTACTTC
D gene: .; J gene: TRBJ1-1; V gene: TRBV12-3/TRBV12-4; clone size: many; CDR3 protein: CASSWPGSESTEAFF; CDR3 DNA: TGTGCCAGCAGTTGGCCCGGTAGTGAGAGCACTGAAGCTTTCTTT
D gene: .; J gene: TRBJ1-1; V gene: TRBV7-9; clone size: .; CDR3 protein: CASSLVLPMNTEAFF; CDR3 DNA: TGTGCCAGCAGCTTAGTTCTCCCCATGAACACTGAAGCTTTCTTT
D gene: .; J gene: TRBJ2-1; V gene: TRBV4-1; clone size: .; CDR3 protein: CASSQEGSYNEQFF; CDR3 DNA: TGCGCCAGCAGCCAAGAGGGCAGCTACAATGAGCAGTTCTTC
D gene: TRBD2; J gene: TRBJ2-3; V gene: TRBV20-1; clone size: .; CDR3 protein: CSAITRRLAVTDTQYF; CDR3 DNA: TGCAGTGCAATCACGCGCAGACTAGCGGTCACAGATACGCAGTATTTT
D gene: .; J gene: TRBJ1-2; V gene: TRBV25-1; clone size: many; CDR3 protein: CARRGGVDYGYTF; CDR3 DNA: TGTGCCAGACGTGGGGGTGTCGACTATGGCTACACCTTC
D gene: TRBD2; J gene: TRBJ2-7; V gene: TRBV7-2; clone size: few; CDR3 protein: CASSLRGLAGSYEQYF; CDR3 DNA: TGTGCCAGCAGCTTAAGGGGACTAGCGGGGAGCTACGAGCAGTACTTC